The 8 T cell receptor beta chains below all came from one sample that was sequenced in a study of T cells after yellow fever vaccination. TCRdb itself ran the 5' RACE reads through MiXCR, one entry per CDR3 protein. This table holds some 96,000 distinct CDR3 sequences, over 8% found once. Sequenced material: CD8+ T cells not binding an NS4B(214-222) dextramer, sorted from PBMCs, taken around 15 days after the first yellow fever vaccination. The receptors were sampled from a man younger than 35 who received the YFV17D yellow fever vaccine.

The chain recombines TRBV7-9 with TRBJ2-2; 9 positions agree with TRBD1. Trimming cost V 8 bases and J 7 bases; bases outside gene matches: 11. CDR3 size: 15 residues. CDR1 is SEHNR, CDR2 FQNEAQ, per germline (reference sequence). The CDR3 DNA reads TGTGCCAGCGGATTCGGGGGGACAGGGCACGGGGAGCTGTTTTTT. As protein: CASGFGGTGHGELFF.

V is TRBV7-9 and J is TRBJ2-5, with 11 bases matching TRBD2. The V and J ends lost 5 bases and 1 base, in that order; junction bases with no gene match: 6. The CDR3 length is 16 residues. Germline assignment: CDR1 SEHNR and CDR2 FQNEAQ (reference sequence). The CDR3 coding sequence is TGTGCCAGCAGCATCAGACTAGCGGGGACCCAAGAGACCCAGTACTTC. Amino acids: CASSIRLAGTQETQYF.

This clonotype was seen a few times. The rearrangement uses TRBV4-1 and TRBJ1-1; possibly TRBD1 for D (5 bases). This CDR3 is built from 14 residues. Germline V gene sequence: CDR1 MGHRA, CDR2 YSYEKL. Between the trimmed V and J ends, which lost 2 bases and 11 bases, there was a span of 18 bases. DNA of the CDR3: TGCGCCAGCAGCCAACCCCGGGACTCCCCGGCGGCTTTCTTT. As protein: CASSQPRDSPAAFF.

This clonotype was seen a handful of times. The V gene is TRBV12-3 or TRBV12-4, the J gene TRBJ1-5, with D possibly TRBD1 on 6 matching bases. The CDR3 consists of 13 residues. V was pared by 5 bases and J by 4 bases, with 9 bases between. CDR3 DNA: TGTGCCAGCAGTCAAAGGGGGAATCAGCCCCAGCATTTT. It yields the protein CASSQRGNQPQHF.

The CDR3 DNA reads as TGCGCCAGCAGCTTGGCCCGCCAGGGGTCGGAGTCGGAGACCCAGTACTTC. Its protein product is CASSLARQGSESETQYF. V usage is TRBV5-1 and J usage is TRBJ2-5; TRBD1 is a possible D gene (6 bases). CDR1 is SGHRS, CDR2 YFSETQ, per germline. V dropped 0 bases and J dropped 5 bases, with 20 bases sitting between them. This CDR3 contains 17 residues. Together with reference TRBV5-1 and TRBJ2-5, the CDR3 gives the full variable domain: KAGVTQTPRYLIKTRGQQVTLSCSPISGHRSVSWYQQTPGQGLQFLFEYFSETQRNKGNFPGRFSGRQFSNSRSEMNVSTLELGDSALYLCASSLARQGSESETQYFGPGTRLLVL.

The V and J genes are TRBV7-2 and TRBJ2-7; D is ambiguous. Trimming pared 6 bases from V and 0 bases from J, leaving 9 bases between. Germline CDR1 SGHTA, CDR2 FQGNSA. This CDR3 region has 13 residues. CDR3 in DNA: TGTGCCAGCAGGGCGAGGAGCTCCTACGAGCAGTACTTC. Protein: CASRARSSYEQYF. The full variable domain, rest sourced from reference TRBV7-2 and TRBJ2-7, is GAGVSQSPSNKVTEKGKDVELRCDPISGHTALYWYRQSLGQGLEFLIYFQGNSAPDKSGLPSDRFSAERTGGSVSTLTIQRTQQEDSAVYLCASRARSSYEQYFGPGTRLTVT.

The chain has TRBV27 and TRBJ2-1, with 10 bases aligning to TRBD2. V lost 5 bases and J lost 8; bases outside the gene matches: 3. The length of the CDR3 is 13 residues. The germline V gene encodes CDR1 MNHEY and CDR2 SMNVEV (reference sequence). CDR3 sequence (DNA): TGTGCCAGCAGTGGGACTAGCGACGATGAGCAGTTCTTC. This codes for CASSGTSDDEQFF.

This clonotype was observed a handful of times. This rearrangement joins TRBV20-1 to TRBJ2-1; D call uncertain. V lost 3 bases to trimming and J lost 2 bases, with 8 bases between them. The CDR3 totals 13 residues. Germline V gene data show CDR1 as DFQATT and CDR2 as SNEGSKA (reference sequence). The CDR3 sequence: CSASLLTYNEQFF. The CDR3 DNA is TGCAGTGCTAGTCTGCTAACCTACAATGAGCAGTTCTTC.